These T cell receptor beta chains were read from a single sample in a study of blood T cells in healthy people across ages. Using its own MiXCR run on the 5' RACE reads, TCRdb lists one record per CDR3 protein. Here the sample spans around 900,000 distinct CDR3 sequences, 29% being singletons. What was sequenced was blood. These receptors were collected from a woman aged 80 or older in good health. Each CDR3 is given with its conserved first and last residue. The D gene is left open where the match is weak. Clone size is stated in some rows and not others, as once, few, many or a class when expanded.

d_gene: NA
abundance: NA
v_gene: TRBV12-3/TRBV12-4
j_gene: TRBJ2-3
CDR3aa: CACRADTEYF
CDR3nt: TGTGCCTGTCGAGCAGATACGGAGTATTTT

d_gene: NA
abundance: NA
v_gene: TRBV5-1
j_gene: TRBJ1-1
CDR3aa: CASRGTETVNTEAFF
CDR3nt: TGCGCCAGCAGAGGGACGGAGACAGTGAACACTGAAGCTTTCTTT

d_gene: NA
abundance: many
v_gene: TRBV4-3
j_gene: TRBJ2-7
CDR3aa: CASSRRDRIYEQYF
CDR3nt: TGCGCCAGCAGCCGGAGGGACAGAATATACGAGCAGTACTTC

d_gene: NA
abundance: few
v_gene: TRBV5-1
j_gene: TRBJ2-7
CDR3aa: CASSHGFTDTYEQYF
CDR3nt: TGCGCCAGCAGCCACGGGTTCACGGATACCTACGAGCAGTACTTC

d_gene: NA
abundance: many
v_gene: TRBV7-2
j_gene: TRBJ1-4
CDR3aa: CASSLVVTQTNEKLFF
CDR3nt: TGTGCCAGCAGCTTAGTCGTCACCCAAACTAATGAAAAACTGTTTTTT

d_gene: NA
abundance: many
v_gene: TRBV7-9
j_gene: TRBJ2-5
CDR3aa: CASSSNLKAKKETQYF
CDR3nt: TGTGCCAGCAGCTCCAACCTTAAAGCTAAAAAAGAGACCCAGTACTTC

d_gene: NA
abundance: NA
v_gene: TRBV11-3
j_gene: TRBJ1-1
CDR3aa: CASSATTGNTEAFF
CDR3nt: TGTGCCAGCAGCGCAACCACGGGGAACACTGAAGCTTTCTTT

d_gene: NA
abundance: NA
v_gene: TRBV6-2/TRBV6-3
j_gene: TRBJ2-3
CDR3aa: CASSPLGLGGLTDTQYF
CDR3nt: TGTGCCAGCAGTCCCCTTGGACTAGGGGGCCTCACAGATACGCAGTATTTT

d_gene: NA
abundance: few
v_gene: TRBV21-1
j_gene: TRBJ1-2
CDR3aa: CASSKAEEGDYGYTF
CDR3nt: TGTGCCAGCAGCAAAGCGGAGGAAGGGGACTATGGCTACACCTTC

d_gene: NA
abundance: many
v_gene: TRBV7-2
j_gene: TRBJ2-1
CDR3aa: CASSPLGRSSYNEQFF
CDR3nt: TGTGCCAGCAGCCCCCTTGGCCGTAGCTCCTACAATGAGCAGTTCTTC

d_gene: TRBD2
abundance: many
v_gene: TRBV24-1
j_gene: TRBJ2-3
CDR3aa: CATSDPSGGLAGVDTQYF
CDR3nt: TGTGCCACCAGTGACCCCTCCGGGGGACTAGCGGGGGTGGATACGCAGTATTTT

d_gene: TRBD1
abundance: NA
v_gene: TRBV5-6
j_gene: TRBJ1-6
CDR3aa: CASTTGERSYNSPLHF
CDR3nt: TGTGCCAGCACCACAGGGGAGAGGTCCTATAATTCACCCCTCCACTTT

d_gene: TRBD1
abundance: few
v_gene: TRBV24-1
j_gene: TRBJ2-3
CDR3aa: CATSDSGTGFDKDTQYF
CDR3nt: TGTGCCACCAGTGATTCGGGGACAGGCTTTGATAAAGATACGCAGTATTTT

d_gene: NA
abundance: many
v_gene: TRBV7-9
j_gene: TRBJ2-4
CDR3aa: CASSLNTGTAKNIQYF
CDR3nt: TGTGCCAGCAGCCTAAATACCGGGACAGCCAAAAACATTCAGTACTTC

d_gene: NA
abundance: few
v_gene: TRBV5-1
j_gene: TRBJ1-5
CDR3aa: CASSLDGDSNQPQHF
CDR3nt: TGCGCCAGCAGCTTGGACGGAGATAGCAATCAGCCCCAGCATTTT

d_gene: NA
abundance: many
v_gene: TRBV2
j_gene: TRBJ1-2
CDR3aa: CASELLGVVEGYTF
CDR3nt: TGTGCCAGCGAGCTACTGGGTGTTGTGGAGGGCTACACCTTC

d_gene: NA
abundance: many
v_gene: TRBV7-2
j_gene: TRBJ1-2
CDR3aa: CASSPRTGTYGYTF
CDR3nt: TGTGCCAGCAGCCCCAGAACAGGGACCTATGGCTACACCTTC

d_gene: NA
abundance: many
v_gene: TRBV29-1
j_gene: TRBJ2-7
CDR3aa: CSVSSYLGTYEQYF
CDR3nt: TGCAGCGTTTCAAGTTACCTGGGGACCTACGAGCAGTACTTC

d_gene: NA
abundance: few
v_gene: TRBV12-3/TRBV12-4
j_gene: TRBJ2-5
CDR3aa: CASRQTVGQTQNEQYF
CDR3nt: TGTGCCAGCAGACAGACAGTGGGTCAAACCCAAAATGAGCAGTACTTC

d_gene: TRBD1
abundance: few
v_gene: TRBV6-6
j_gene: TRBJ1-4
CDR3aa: CASRSTGSFNEKLFF
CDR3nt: TGTGCCAGCAGATCGACAGGGAGTTTTAATGAAAAACTGTTTTTT

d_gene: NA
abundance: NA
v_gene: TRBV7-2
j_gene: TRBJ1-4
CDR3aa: CASSLRGGAGEKLFF
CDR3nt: TGTGCCAGCAGCCTACGGGGGGGCGCGGGTGAAAAACTGTTTTTT

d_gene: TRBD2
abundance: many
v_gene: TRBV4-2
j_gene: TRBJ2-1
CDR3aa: CASSSGGLAGRGSYNEQFF
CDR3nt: TGTGCCAGCAGCTCGGGTGGACTAGCGGGGAGGGGGTCCTACAATGAGCAGTTCTTC

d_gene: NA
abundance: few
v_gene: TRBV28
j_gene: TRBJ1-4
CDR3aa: CASSPAAEKVFF
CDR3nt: TGTGCCAGCAGTCCGGCGGCTGAGAAGGTGTTTTTT

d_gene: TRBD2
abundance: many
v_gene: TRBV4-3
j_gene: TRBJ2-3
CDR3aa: CASSPFSGSTDTQYF
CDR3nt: TGCGCCAGCAGCCCCTTTAGCGGGTCCACAGATACGCAGTATTTT

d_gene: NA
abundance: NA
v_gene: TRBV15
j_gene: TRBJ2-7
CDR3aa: CATSRDLGYEQYF
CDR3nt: TGTGCCACCTCCCGGGACCTCGGATACGAGCAGTACTTC

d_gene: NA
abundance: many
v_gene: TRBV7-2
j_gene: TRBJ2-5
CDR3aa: CASSLEGGPSTQYF
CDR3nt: TGTGCCAGCAGCTTGGAGGGGGGGCCCTCGACCCAGTACTTC

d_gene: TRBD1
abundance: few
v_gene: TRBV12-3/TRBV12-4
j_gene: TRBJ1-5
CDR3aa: CASSWATGSNQPQHF
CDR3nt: TGTGCCAGCAGCTGGGCGACAGGGAGCAATCAGCCCCAGCATTTT

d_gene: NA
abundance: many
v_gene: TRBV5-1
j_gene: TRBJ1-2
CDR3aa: CASSVESGRYGYTF
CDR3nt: TGCGCCAGCAGCGTAGAAAGCGGACGGTATGGCTACACCTTC

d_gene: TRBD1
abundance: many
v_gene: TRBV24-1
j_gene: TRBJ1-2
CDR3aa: CATSDWTSTGDYGYTF
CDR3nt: TGTGCCACCAGTGATTGGACTTCGACAGGGGACTATGGCTACACCTTC

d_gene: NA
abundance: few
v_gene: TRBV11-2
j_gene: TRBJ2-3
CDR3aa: CASVFNRATDTPYF
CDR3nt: TGTGCCAGTGTCTTTAATAGGGCCACAGATACGCCGTATTTT

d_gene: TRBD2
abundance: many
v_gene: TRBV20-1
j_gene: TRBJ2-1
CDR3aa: CSARAYTGLAGGGEQFF
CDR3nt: TGCAGTGCTAGAGCTTATACGGGACTAGCGGGGGGTGGAGAGCAGTTCTTC

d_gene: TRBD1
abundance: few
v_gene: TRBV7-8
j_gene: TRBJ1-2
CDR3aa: CASSLRSGTGGGNYGYTF
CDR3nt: TGTGCCAGCAGCTTGCGTTCCGGGACAGGGGGCGGGAACTATGGCTACACCTTC

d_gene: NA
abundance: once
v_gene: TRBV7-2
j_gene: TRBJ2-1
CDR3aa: CASSKLSSYNEQFF
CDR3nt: TGTGCCAGTAGCAAGCTGAGCTCCTACAATGAGCAGTTCTTC

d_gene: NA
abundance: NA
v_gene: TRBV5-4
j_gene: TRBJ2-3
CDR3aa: CASSSQASDTQYF
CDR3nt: TGTGCCAGCAGCTCGCAGGCATCAGATACGCAGTATTTT

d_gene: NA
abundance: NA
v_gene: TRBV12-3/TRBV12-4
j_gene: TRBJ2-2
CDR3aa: CASSLVGGPGTGELFF
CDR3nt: TGTGCCAGCAGTTTGGTGGGGGGGCCGGGCACCGGGGAGCTGTTTTTT

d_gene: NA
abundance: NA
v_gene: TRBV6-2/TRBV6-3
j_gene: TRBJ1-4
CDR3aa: CASSLLGRKSNEKRFF
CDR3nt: TGTGCCAGCAGCCTTCTCGGACGGAAAAGTAATGAAAAACGGTTTTTT

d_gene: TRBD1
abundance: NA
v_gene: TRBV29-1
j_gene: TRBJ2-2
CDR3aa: CSAGTGVSGELFF
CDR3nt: TGCAGCGCCGGAACAGGGGTGAGCGGGGAGCTGTTTTTT

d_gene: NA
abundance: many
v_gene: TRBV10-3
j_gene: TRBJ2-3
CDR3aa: CAISEYGAQYF
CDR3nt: TGTGCCATCTCCGAATACGGGGCGCAGTATTTT

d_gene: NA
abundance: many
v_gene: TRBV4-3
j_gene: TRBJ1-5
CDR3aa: CASSVTWGGAWQPQHF
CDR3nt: TGCGCCAGCAGCGTGACCTGGGGGGGCGCATGGCAGCCCCAGCATTTT

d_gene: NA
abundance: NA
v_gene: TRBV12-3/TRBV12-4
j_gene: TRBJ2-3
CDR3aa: CASSRNRVRTDAQYF
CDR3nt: TGTGCCAGCAGCCGGAACCGAGTAAGAACAGATGCGCAGTATTTT

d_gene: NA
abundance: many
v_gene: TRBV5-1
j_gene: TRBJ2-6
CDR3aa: CASSQLSSGANVLTF
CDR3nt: TGCGCCAGCAGCCAACTCAGCTCTGGGGCCAACGTCCTGACTTTC

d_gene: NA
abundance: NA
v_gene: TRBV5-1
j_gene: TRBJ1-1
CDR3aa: CASSPILRNTEAFF
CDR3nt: TGCGCCAGCAGCCCCATACTCAGAAACACTGAAGCTTTCTTT

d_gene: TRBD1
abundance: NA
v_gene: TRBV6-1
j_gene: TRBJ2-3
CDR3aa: CASSEGDRGTDTQYF
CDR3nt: TGTGCCAGCAGTGAAGGGGACAGAGGCACAGATACGCAGTATTTT

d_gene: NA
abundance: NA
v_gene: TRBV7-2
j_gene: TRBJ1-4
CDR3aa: CASSQRRDEKLFF
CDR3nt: TGTGCCAGCAGCCAACGGCGGGATGAAAAACTGTTTTTT

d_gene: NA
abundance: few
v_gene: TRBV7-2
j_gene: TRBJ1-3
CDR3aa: CASSTPTGSSSGNTIYF
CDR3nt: TGTGCCAGCAGCACACCCACAGGGTCAAGCTCTGGAAACACCATATATTTT

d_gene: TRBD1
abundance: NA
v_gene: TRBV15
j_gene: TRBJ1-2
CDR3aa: CATSREGQGVYGYTF
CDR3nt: TGTGCCACCAGCAGAGAGGGACAGGGGGTCTATGGCTACACCTTC

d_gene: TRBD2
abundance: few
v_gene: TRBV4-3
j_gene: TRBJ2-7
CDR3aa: CASSQDWAGYSGSSYEQYF
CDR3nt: TGCGCCAGCAGCCAAGATTGGGCCGGGTATAGCGGGAGCTCCTACGAGCAGTACTTC

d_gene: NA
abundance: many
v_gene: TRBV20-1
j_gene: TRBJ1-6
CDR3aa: CSARVSSYNSPLHF
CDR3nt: TGCAGTGCTAGAGTTAGCTCCTATAATTCACCCCTCCACTTT

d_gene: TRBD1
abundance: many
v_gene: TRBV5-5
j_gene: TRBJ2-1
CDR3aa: CASSPTGDVTFF
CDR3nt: TGTGCCAGCAGTCCGACAGGGGACGTTACGTTCTTC

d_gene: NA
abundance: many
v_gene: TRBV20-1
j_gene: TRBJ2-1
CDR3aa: CSAEQGYNEQFF
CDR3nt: TGCAGTGCTGAGCAGGGGTACAATGAGCAGTTCTTC

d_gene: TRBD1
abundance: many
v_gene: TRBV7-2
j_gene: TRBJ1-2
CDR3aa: CASSLGGQNYGYTF
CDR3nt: TGTGCCAGCAGCTTAGGGGGACAGAACTATGGCTACACCTTC

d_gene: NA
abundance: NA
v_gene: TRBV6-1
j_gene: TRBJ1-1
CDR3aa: CASTNKLNTEAFF
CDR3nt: TGTGCCAGCACCAACAAGTTGAACACTGAAGCTTTCTTT

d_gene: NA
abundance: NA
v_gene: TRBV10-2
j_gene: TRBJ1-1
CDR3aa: CASSESPGRIMKDTEAFF
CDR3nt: TGCGCCAGCAGTGAGTCACCGGGACGGATTATGAAGGACACTGAAGCTTTCTTT

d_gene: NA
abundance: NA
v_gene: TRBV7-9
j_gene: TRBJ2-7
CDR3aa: CASSPPNYEQYF
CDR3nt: TGTGCCAGCAGCCCCCCGAACTACGAGCAGTACTTC

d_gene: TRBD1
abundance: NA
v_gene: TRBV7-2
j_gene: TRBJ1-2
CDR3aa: CASRTGGVISGYTF
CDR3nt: TGTGCCAGCAGAACAGGGGGGGTGATAAGTGGCTACACCTTC